What follows are 5 T cell receptor beta chains derived from one specimen sequenced in a study of T cell changes during pregnancy in multiple sclerosis. Profiled with immunoSEQ multiplex PCR; TCRdb holds only in-frame clones, not every one. Of roughly 64,000 clones in the sample, about 90% are singletons; the top ten hold over 5%. The source material was peripheral blood, sampled in the third trimester of pregnancy. The receptor set was obtained from a female donor in good health, enrolled as a control in a pregnancy study.

V and J are TRBV29-1 and TRBJ2-7, with D possibly being TRBD1 (5 bases). Deletions cut 0 bases from V and 12 bases from J, with 15 bases between. CDR3 length: 12 amino acids. CDR1 is SQVTM and CDR2 is ANQGSEA in the germline V gene. Here the CDR3 DNA reads TGCAGCGTTGAAGATAAGGGGCCCCATAGGTACTTC. Its translation is CSVEDKGPHRYF.

This chain uses TRBV5-1 with TRBJ2-5, with 10 bases lining up with TRBD2. The CDR3 has 16 residues. The junction had 7 bases not matched to a gene; V was cut back by 0 bases and J by 5 bases. Germline CDR1 and CDR2: SGHRS and YFSETQ. The CDR3 is CASSLELAGLRETQYF. DNA of the CDR3: TGCGCCAGCAGCTTGGAACTAGCGGGACTCCGGGAGACCCAGTACTTC.

The chain links TRBV5-1 to TRBJ2-1; 7 bases are shared with TRBD1. J gave up 5 bases and V 4 bases, and 6 bases lay outside the gene matches. This CDR3 is built from 14 residues. CDR1 is SGHRS, CDR2 YFSETQ, per germline. CDR3 bases: TGCGCCAGCAGCGTCGGGACAGCGGACAATGAGCAGTTCTTC. Amino acids: CASSVGTADNEQFF.

The chain employs TRBV27 and TRBJ1-5, with a weak D call TRBD1 (5 bases). Germline values: CDR1 MNHEY, CDR2 SMNVEV (reference sequence). CDR3 length equals 12 residues. V was shortened by 7 bases and J by 2 bases, with 6 bases between the two germline ends. CDR3 DNA sequence: TGTGCCAGCAAACAGGGCAATCAGCCCCAGCATTTT. Translation: CASKQGNQPQHF.

The chain is built from TRBV7-9 and TRBJ1-2; 9 bases are a match to TRBD1. Unmatched junction bases numbered 9, after V lost 5 bases and J lost 5 bases. The CDR3 is made up of 15 amino acids. The germline CDR1 and CDR2 sequences are SEHNR and FQNEAQ (reference sequence). The DNA of the CDR3 is TGTGCCAGCAGCACACACAGGGGGCCCAGGTATGGCTACACCTTC. Translated, it gives CASSTHRGPRYGYTF. Based on the CDR3 plus reference TRBV7-9 and TRBJ1-2, the full variable domain is DTGVSQNPRHKITKRGQNVTFRCDPISEHNRLYWYRQTLGQGPEFLTYFQNEAQLEKSRLLSDRFSAERPKGSFSTLEIQRTEQGDSAMYLCASSTHRGPRYGYTFGSGTRLTVV.